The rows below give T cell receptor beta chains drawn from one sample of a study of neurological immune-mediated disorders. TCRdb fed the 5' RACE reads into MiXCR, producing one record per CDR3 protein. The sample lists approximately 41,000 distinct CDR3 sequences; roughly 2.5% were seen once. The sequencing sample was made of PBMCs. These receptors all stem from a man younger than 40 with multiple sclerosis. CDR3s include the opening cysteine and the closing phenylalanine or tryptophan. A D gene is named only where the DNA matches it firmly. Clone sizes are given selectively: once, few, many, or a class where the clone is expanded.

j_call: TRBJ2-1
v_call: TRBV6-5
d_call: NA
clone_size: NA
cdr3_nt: TGTGCCAGCAGTTACCCTAACCGGAATGAGCAGTTCTTC
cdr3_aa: CASSYPNRNEQFF

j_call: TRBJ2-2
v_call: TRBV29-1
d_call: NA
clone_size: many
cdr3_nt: TGCAGCGGGGCAGGGACCGGGGAGCTGTTTTTT
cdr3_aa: CSGAGTGELFF

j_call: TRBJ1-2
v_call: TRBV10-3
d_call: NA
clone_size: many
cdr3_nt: TGTGCCATCAGTGAAGTATCAGTTCGACCTAACTATGGCTACACCTTC
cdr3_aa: CAISEVSVRPNYGYTF

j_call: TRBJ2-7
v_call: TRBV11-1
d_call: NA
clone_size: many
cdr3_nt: TGTGCCAGCAGCTTAGCGCGGGATAGCAGCTACGAGCAGTACTTC
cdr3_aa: CASSLARDSSYEQYF

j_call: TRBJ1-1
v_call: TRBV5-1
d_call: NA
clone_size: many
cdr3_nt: TGCGCCAGCAGCTTGGCGGCCCCCGTCATGATGAACACTGAAGCTTTCTTT
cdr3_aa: CASSLAAPVMMNTEAFF

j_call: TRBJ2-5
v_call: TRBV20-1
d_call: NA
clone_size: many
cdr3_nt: TGCAGTGCTAGAGGGGGAGCTGGGCCAGGACCAAAAGAGACCCAGTACTTC
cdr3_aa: CSARGGAGPGPKETQYF

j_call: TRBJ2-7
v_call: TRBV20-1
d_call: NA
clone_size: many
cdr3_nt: TGCAGTGCTAGAGATTCAGGCAGTCAACTCTACGAGCAGTACTTC
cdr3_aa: CSARDSGSQLYEQYF

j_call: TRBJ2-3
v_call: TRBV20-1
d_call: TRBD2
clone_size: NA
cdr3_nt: TGCAGTGCTAGAGTTATCTTAACTAGCGTACCTATAGATACGCAGTATTTT
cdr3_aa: CSARVILTSVPIDTQYF

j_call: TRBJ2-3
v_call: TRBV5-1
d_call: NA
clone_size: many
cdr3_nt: TGCGCCAGCAGCCGGGACACCCGCACAGATACGCAGTATTTT
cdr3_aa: CASSRDTRTDTQYF

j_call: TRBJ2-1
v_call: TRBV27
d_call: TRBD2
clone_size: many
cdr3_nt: TGTGCCAGCAGTCGGGTCTTTGCGGGAGGGCCGGATGAGCAGTTCTTC
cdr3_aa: CASSRVFAGGPDEQFF

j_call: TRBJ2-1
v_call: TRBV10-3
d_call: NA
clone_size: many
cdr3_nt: TGTGCCATCAGGCAAGTGGACGCGGATGAGCAGTTCTTC
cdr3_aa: CAIRQVDADEQFF